The clone carrying this T cell receptor (beta chain) has only a few counts. Participants' own reports of clinical history determined their cohort assignment. CDR3 length: 17 residues. V was trimmed by 0 bases and J by 4 bases, leaving 17 bases between them. Germline-derived CDR1 and CDR2 are SEHNR and FQNEAQ (reference sequence). The data are from a study of blood T cell repertoires in COVID-19. As for the study in general: Sites in the United States, Italy and Spain provided acute and convalescent COVID-19 samples.

Per the original data handling: Reference gene primer amplification in the assay estimated nucleated cell counts. Measured with immunoSEQ multiplex PCR; TCRdb has only the in-frame clones, and not every one. V, J and clone size were drawn from that table, and D and trimming were deduced from the DNA. The sample holds 300,000 to 450,000 clones, around 89% seen once. The clonotype originates from a young woman who had recovered from COVID-19. Sequencing was done on a sample of PBMCs or T cells enriched from blood (not recorded which). V usage is TRBV7-9 and J usage is TRBJ2-3; the D gene is possibly TRBD1 (6 bases). The CDR3 protein is CASSLALVQGNADTQYF. DNA of the CDR3: TGTGCCAGCAGCTTAGCGCTCGTGCAGGGGAACGCAGATACGCAGTATTTT.